There are a few counts of the clone carrying this T cell receptor (beta chain). Antigen unknown. Expressed TCRB transcripts were sequenced because the isolated RNA had all been reverse transcribed beforehand. Profiling relied on immunoSEQ multiplex PCR, and the TCRdb table lists in-frame clones only, not all of them. Of 240,000 or so clones in the sample, under 70% were seen once. This specimen belongs to a study of beta chain features in type 1 diabetes. Study-level information: Patients were similar to healthy donors in age and gender (as well as in cell yields).

Study observations and caveats: It was not settled here whether HLA type affects TCRB rearrangement. The study found fewer insertions and more deletions at VDJ junctions in type 1 diabetes patients. Patients' naive, central memory and regulatory TCRB repertoires appeared more alike than those of healthy donors.

J lost 9 bases, V lost 2 bases, and 4 bases had no gene match. Germline assignment: CDR1 SQVTM and CDR2 ANQGSEA. The CDR3 covers 12 residues. J is TRBJ2-1 and V is TRBV29-1; TRBD1 aligns across 7 bases. Material: naive CD4+ T cells from blood. This TCR was recovered from a young man in good health. CDR3 in amino acids: CSVERGGSEQFF. Written as DNA, the CDR3 is TGCAGCGTTGAACGAGGGGGCAGTGAGCAGTTCTTC.